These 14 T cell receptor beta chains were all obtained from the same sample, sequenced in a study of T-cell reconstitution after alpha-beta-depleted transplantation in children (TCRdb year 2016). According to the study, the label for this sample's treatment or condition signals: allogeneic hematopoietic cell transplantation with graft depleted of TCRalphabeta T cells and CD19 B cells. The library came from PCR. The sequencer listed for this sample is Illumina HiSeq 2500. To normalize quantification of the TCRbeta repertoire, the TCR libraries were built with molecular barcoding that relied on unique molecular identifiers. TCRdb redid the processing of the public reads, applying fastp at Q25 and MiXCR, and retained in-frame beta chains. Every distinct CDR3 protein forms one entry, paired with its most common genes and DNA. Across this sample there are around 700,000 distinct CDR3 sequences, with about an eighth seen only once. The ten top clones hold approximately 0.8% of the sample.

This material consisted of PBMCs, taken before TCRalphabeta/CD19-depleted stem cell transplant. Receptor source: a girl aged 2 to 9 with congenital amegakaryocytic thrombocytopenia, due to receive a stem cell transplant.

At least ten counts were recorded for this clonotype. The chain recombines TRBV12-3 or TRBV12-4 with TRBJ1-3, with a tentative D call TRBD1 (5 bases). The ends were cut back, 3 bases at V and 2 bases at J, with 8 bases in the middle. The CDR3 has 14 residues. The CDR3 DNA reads TGTGCCAGCAGTTTCTCGGGGGCTGGAAACACCATATATTTT. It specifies CASSFSGAGNTIYF.

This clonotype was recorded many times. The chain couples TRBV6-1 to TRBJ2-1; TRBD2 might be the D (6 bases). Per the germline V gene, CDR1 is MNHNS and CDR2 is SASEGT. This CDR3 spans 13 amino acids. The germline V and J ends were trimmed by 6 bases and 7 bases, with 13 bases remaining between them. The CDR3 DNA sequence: TGTGCCAGCAGCCAGCGGCGGGAAAATGAGCAGTTCTTC. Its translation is CASSQRRENEQFF.

CDR3 sequence (DNA): TGCGCCAGCAGCTACAGCGGGAGGGCCTCCGGCTACGAGCAGTACTTC. This translates into CASSYSGRASGYEQYF. The chain combines TRBV5-1 with TRBJ2-7, with 10 positions matching TRBD2. Unmatched junction bases numbered 9, after V lost 3 bases and J lost 3 bases. Per the germline V gene, CDR1 is SGHRS and CDR2 is YFSETQ. CDR3 length: 16 residues.

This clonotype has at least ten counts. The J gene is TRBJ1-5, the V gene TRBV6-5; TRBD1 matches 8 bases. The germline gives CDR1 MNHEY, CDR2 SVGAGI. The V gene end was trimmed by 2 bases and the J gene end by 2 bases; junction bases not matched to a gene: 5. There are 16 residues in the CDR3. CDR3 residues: CASSYPGTGRNQPQHF. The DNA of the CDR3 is TGTGCCAGCAGTTACCCGGGGACAGGTCGCAATCAGCCCCAGCATTTT.

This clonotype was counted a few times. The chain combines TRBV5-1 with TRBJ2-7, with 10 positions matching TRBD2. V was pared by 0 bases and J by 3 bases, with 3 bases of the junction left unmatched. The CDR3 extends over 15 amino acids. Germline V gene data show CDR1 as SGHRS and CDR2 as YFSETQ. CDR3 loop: CASSLGGTSVYEQYF. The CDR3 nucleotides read TGCGCCAGCAGCTTGGGTGGGACTAGCGTCTACGAGCAGTACTTC. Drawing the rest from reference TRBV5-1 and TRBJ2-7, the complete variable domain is KAGVTQTPRYLIKTRGQQVTLSCSPISGHRSVSWYQQTPGQGLQFLFEYFSETQRNKGNFPGRFSGRQFSNSRSEMNVSTLELGDSALYLCASSLGGTSVYEQYFGPGTRLTVT.

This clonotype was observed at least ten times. CDR3: CSAEEEVSSYNEQFF. CDR3 DNA sequence: TGCAGTGCGGAGGAGGAGGTGAGCTCCTACAATGAGCAGTTCTTC. This chain joins TRBV20-1 and TRBJ2-1; D perhaps matches TRBD2 (5 bases). V was cut by 6 bases and J by 0 bases, with 15 bases left in between. Germline CDR1 is DFQATT and CDR2 is SNEGSKA (reference sequence). The CDR3 is 15 amino acids.

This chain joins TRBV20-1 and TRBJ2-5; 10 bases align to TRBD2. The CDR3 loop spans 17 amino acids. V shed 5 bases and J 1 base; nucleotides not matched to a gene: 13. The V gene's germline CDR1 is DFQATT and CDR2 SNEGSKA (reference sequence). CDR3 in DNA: TGCAGTGCTGCCGGGCTAGCGGGAGACGTACTCCAAGAGACCCAGTACTTC. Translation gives CSAAGLAGDVLQETQYF.

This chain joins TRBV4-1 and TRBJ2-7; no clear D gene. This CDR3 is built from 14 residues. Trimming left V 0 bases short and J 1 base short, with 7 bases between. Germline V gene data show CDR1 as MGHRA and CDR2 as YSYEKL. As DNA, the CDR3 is TGCGCCAGCAGCCAAGATCCAGATTCCTACGAGCAGTACTTC. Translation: CASSQDPDSYEQYF.

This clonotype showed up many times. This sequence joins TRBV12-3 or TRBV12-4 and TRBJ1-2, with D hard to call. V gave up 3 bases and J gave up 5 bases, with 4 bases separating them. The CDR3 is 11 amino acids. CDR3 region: CASSLTYGYTF. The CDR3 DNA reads TGTGCCAGCAGTTTGACATATGGCTACACCTTC.

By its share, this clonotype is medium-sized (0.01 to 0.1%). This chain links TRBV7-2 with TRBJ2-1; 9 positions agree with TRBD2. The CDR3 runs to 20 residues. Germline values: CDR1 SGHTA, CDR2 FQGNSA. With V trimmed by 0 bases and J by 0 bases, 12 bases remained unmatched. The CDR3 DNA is TGTGCCAGCAGCTTAGCGTGGGGGGTTATTAGCGGGAGCTCCTACAATGAGCAGTTCTTC. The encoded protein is CASSLAWGVISGSSYNEQFF.

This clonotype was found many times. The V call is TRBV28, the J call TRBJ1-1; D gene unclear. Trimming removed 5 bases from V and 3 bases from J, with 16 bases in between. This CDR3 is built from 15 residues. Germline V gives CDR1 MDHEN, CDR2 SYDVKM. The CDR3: CASSPTLRRDTEAFF. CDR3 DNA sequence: TGTGCCAGCAGTCCGACTTTACGACGGGACACTGAAGCTTTCTTT.

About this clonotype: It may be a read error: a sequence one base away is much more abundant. The CDR3 DNA is TGCGCCAGCAGCGAGGGACAGTGGGCCGGGGAGCTGTTTTTT. Protein sequence: CASSEGQWAGELFF. The chain combines TRBV5-1 with TRBJ2-2; 7 positions agree with TRBD1. The CDR3 loop spans 14 amino acids. Germline loops: CDR1 SGHRS, CDR2 YFSETQ. With V trimmed by 4 bases and J by 6 bases, 6 bases remained unmatched.

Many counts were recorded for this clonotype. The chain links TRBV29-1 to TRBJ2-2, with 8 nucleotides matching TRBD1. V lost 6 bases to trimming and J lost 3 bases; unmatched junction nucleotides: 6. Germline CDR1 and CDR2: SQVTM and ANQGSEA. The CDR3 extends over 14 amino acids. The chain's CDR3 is CSVLKTGDTGELFF. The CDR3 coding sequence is TGCAGCGTGCTCAAGACAGGGGACACCGGGGAGCTGTTTTTT.

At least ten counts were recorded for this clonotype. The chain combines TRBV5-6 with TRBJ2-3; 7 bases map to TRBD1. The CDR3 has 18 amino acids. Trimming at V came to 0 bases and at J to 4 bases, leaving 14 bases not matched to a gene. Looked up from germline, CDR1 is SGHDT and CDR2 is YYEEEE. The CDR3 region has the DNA TGTGCCAGCAGCTTGGGACAGGGTTCCGATCCGCCTCCAGATACGCAGTATTTT. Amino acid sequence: CASSLGQGSDPPPDTQYF.